This T cell receptor beta chain originates from a study of blood T cells in healthy people across ages. Each sample had at least 6 million PBMCs isolated. Samples each yielded at least 5.5 micrograms of total RNA. This CDR3 is built from 13 residues. Germline lookup yields CDR1 LGHNA and CDR2 YSLEER. In regard to this clonotype: Antigen specificity is unknown. At one end the junction does not follow the germline gene, possibly because of a read error.

Study conclusions and caveats: TCR beta diversity tracked closely with naive T cell percentage.

For the second PCR, which ran for about 7 to 11 cycles, a sample-barcoded 5' primer and a J-beta primer mix were used. TCRdb re-called the 5' RACE reads through MiXCR, storing one row per CDR3 protein. Of about 1.5 million distinct CDR3 sequences detected, less than 45% appear once; the ten largest clones hold about 4%. The chain is built from TRBV4-3 and TRBJ1-5; D ambiguous. Sequenced input: blood. The clonotype originates from a woman under 30 in good health. As DNA, the CDR3 is TGCGCCGGCAGCCAGGAGGTATCCGGGCCCCAGCATTTT. This codes for CAGSQEVSGPQHF.